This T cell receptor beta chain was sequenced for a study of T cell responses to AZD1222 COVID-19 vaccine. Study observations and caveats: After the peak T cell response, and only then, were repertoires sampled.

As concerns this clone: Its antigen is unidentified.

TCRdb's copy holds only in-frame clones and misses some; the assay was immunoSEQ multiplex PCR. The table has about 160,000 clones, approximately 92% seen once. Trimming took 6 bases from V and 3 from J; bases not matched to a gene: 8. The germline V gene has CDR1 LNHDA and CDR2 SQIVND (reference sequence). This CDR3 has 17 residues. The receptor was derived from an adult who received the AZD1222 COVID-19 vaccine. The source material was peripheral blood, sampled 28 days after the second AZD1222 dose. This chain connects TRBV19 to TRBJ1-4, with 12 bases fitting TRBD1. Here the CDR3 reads CASRKGTGGISNEKLFF. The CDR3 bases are TGTGCCAGTAGGAAGGGGACAGGGGGCATCTCTAATGAAAAACTGTTTTTT.